The sequence of this T cell receptor beta chain was determined in a study of control samples from healthy donors and cancer patients. A single count supports this clone. Germline values: CDR1 MDHEN, CDR2 SYDVKM. The CDR3 has 15 residues. J gave up 3 bases and V 7 bases, and 6 bases lay outside the gene matches. The protocol was immunoSEQ multiplex PCR, while the TCRdb copy is restricted to in-frame clones and leaves out a portion. The sample carries 120,000 or so clones, 75% to 95% recorded once. The sequence was collected from a man younger than 30 in good health. The sample taken for sequencing was blood. The V call is TRBV28, the J call TRBJ2-1; the match to TRBD2 covers 10 bases. The chain's CDR3 is CASNPERGGYNEQFF. The DNA of the CDR3 is TGTGCCAGCAACCCGGAGCGGGGGGGCTACAATGAGCAGTTCTTC.